This is a list of T cell receptor beta chains from one sample in a study of cytomegalovirus exposure and HLA in healthy donors. The method was immunoSEQ multiplex PCR; TCRdb's version includes in-frame clones alone and lacks a portion of them. The table shows around 140,000 clones, with around 80% occurring only once. The specimen sequenced was PBMCs. The receptors derive from a man aged 30 to 39 in good health and CMV-seropositive. The CDR3 runs from the conserved cysteine through the conserved F or W. D genes are given only for firm matches. Clone size, where shown, is once, few, many, or a class for clones that have expanded.

>NA|TRBJ1-1|TRBV2|NA
CASSPWGGTEAFF
TGTGCCAGCAGTCCTTGGGGGGGCACTGAAGCTTTCTTT
>NA|TRBJ1-1|TRBV29-1|NA
CSVTVNTEAFF
TGCAGCGTTACAGTGAACACTGAAGCTTTCTTT
>NA|TRBJ2-3|TRBV9|NA
CASSVGSESTDTQYF
TGTGCCAGCAGCGTAGGCAGCGAGAGCACAGATACGCAGTATTTT
>few|TRBJ1-5|TRBV2|NA
CASKRLGNQPQHF
TGTGCCAGCAAGCGATTGGGCAATCAGCCCCAGCATTTT
>NA|TRBJ1-1|TRBV13|TRBD1
CASSPRTGGTEAFF
TGTGCCAGCAGCCCGCGGACAGGGGGCACTGAAGCTTTCTTT
>NA|TRBJ2-7|TRBV30|TRBD2
CAWGGLAGGGEQYF
TGTGCCTGGGGCGGGCTAGCGGGGGGAGGCGAGCAGTACTTC
>NA|TRBJ2-1|TRBV5-1|TRBD2
CASSLEGTSGSNEQFF
TGCGCCAGCAGCTTGGAAGGGACTAGCGGGAGCAATGAGCAGTTCTTC
>NA|TRBJ1-1|TRBV2|TRBD1
CASTERGQGARGTEAFF
TGTGCCAGCACTGAGAGGGGACAGGGGGCGAGAGGCACTGAAGCTTTCTTT
>NA|TRBJ2-7|TRBV14|TRBD1
CASSQDLVGTGSHEQYF
TGTGCCAGCAGCCAAGATTTGGTTGGGACAGGGTCACACGAGCAGTACTTC
>NA|TRBJ2-3|TRBV29-1|NA
CSVSPGPGADTQYF
TGCAGCGTAAGCCCAGGACCAGGGGCAGATACGCAGTATTTT
>NA|TRBJ1-2|TRBV6-1|NA
CASSGRYGGRGYGYTF
TGTGCCAGCAGTGGGAGGTACGGGGGGCGCGGCTATGGCTACACCTTC
>NA|TRBJ2-3|TRBV9|TRBD2
CASSVGSGGATDTQYF
TGTGCCAGCAGCGTAGGAAGCGGGGGGGCCACAGATACGCAGTATTTT
>NA|TRBJ1-4|TRBV28|NA
CASSFAQGLNEKLFF
TGTGCCAGCAGTTTCGCACAGGGCCTGAATGAAAAACTGTTTTTT
>NA|TRBJ2-7|TRBV6-6|TRBD1
CASSPPGQPYEQYF
TGTGCCAGCAGTCCACCGGGACAGCCCTACGAGCAGTACTTC
>NA|TRBJ2-2|TRBV19|NA
CASSPRTDNTGELFF
TGTGCCAGTAGTCCCCGGACAGACAACACCGGGGAGCTGTTTTTT
>NA|TRBJ2-7|TRBV10-3|NA
CAIRGAGFHEQYF
TGTGCCATCAGGGGGGCAGGGTTCCACGAGCAGTACTTC
>NA|TRBJ1-5|TRBV9|TRBD1
CASSPPTGLGNQPQHF
TGTGCCAGCAGCCCACCGACAGGGTTGGGCAATCAGCCCCAGCATTTT
>NA|TRBJ2-2|TRBV5-5|TRBD1
CASSLSWDRVSGELFF
TGTGCCAGCAGCTTGTCGTGGGACAGGGTCTCCGGGGAGCTGTTTTTT
>NA|TRBJ1-2|TRBV2|TRBD1
CASRDRAAPYGYTF
TGTGCCAGCAGGGACAGGGCCGCTCCCTATGGCTACACCTTC
>NA|TRBJ2-5|TRBV6-1|TRBD1
CASSGGNRGLGQYF
TGTGCCAGCAGTGGGGGGAACAGGGGCTTGGGGCAGTACTTC
>NA|TRBJ1-1|TRBV28|NA
CASSLVFTRGTEAFF
TGTGCCAGCAGTTTAGTGTTTACCAGGGGTACTGAAGCTTTCTTT
>NA|TRBJ2-5|TRBV9|TRBD1
CASSSPRDSRETQYF
TGTGCCAGCAGCTCCCCCCGGGACAGCCGCGAGACCCAGTACTTC
>NA|TRBJ2-1|TRBV5-1|NA
CASSFDSNSYNEQFF
TGCGCCAGCAGCTTCGACAGCAACTCCTACAATGAGCAGTTCTTC
>NA|TRBJ2-3|TRBV6-5|NA
CASSPGQAFTDTQYF
TGTGCCAGCAGCCCTGGGCAGGCATTCACAGATACGCAGTATTTT
>NA|TRBJ1-3|TRBV28|TRBD1
CASSFWGTGESTGNTIYF
TGTGCCAGCAGTTTTTGGGGAACAGGGGAATCTACTGGAAACACCATATATTTT
>NA|TRBJ1-2|TRBV29-1|TRBD1
CSVGTDLYGYTF
TGCAGCGTGGGGACAGACTTGTATGGCTACACCTTC
>NA|TRBJ1-3|TRBV18|TRBD1
CASSSSGGRNTIYF
TGTGCCAGCTCATCTTCAGGGGGCCGAAACACCATATATTTT
>NA|TRBJ2-1|TRBV30|TRBD2
CAWNPGLAGREQFF
TGTGCCTGGAATCCGGGACTAGCGGGGCGGGAGCAGTTCTTC
>few|TRBJ2-7|TRBV9|TRBD2
CASSPNPGGPDEQYF
TGTGCCAGCAGCCCAAATCCGGGAGGGCCGGATGAGCAGTACTTC
>NA|TRBJ1-5|TRBV11-3|NA
CASSPSREPQHF
TGTGCCAGCAGTCCAAGTCGGGAGCCCCAGCATTTT
>NA|TRBJ2-7|TRBV7-9|TRBD1
CASSSAGTGNEQYF
TGTGCCAGCAGCTCAGCCGGGACAGGGAACGAGCAGTACTTC
>NA|TRBJ2-2|TRBV2|TRBD2
CASRGGLAGGPVGGELFF
TGTGCCAGCAGGGGGGGACTAGCGGGAGGGCCGGTCGGCGGGGAGCTGTTTTTT
>NA|TRBJ2-7|TRBV15|TRBD2
CATSRWTSGSKYEQYF
TGTGCCACCAGCAGATGGACTAGCGGGAGTAAGTACGAGCAGTACTTC
>NA|TRBJ2-5|TRBV4-2|TRBD2
CASSQENGGAGETQYF
TGTGCCAGCAGCCAAGAAAACGGGGGGGCCGGAGAGACCCAGTACTTC
>NA|TRBJ2-2|TRBV6-1|TRBD1
CASRRTGGLTGELFF
TGTGCCAGCAGGCGGACAGGGGGATTGACCGGGGAGCTGTTTTTT